Below are 6 T cell receptor beta chains sequenced from a single sample in a study of early T cells in non-severe SARS-CoV-2 infection. TCRdb re-called the 5' RACE reads with MiXCR, one entry per CDR3 protein. The sample has 20,000 to 30,000 distinct CDR3 sequences, roughly 4.5% seen once. The sequenced sample consisted of whole blood. The receptors come from an adult who was a healthcare worker with PCR-confirmed SARS-CoV-2 infection or an uninfected control (not recorded which).

In its sample, this clonotype was seen a few times. The chain carries TRBV20-1 and TRBJ2-5; 9 bases are a match to TRBD1. J lost 2 bases, V lost 2 bases, and 9 bases had no gene match. The CDR3 has 16 amino acids. CDR1 is DFQATT and CDR2 is SNEGSKA in the germline V gene (reference sequence). The CDR3 is CSARSYTGTGQETQYF. DNA of the CDR3: TGCAGTGCTAGATCCTACACCGGGACAGGGCAAGAGACCCAGTACTTC.

This chain links TRBV11-3 with TRBJ2-1; D may be TRBD1 (6 bases). V lost 6 bases and J 8 bases, leaving 23 bases between the germline ends. Looked up from germline, CDR1 is SGHNT and CDR2 is YENEEA. This CDR3 comprises 16 residues. The CDR3 spells CASSPEGRGRIDEQFF. As DNA, the CDR3 is TGTGCCAGCAGTCCAGAAGGCAGGGGAAGAATCGATGAGCAGTTCTTC.

This clonotype was seen many times. This chain's CDR3 is CSARPTSGRAGQETQYF. The DNA of the CDR3 is TGCAGTGCTAGACCCACTAGCGGGAGGGCTGGGCAAGAGACCCAGTACTTC. The chain carries TRBV20-1 and TRBJ2-5, with TRBD2 identical over 13 bases. The CDR3 consists of 17 residues. The trim removed 2 bases at V and 2 bases at J, leaving 8 bases unmatched. Germline assignment: CDR1 DFQATT and CDR2 SNEGSKA (reference sequence).

By share, this clonotype counts as large. The chain employs TRBV7-7 and TRBJ2-5; 7 bases are shared with TRBD1. This CDR3 has 15 amino acids. The junction had 10 bases not matched to a gene; V was cut back by 4 bases and J by 5 bases. Germline V gene sequence: CDR1 SSHAT, CDR2 FNYEAQ (reference sequence). Here the CDR3 DNA reads TGTGCCAGCAGCTCCCTGGGGACAGTCGTGGAGACCCAGTACTTC. Its translation: CASSSLGTVVETQYF.

Many counts were recorded for this clonotype. The V gene is TRBV28, the J gene TRBJ2-5, with D unresolved. V lost 5 bases to trimming and J lost 4 bases, with 8 bases between them. The CDR3 spans 12 residues. Germline V lookup: CDR1 MDHEN, CDR2 SYDVKM. CDR3 region: CASSPTRETQYF. The DNA of the CDR3 is TGTGCCAGCAGTCCCACCAGAGAGACCCAGTACTTC.

This clonotype was seen only a few times. The chain is built from TRBV9 and TRBJ2-2; TRBD1 is a possible D gene (5 bases). The CDR3 is made up of 16 amino acids. Germline V gives CDR1 SGDLS, CDR2 YYNGEE. Between the trimmed V and J ends, which lost 0 bases and 1 base, there was a span of 10 bases. The DNA for the CDR3 is TGTGCCAGCAGCGTAGGGTTAGGGGAGAACACCGGGGAGCTGTTTTTT. Translating it yields CASSVGLGENTGELFF.